What follows are 20 T cell receptor beta chains derived from one specimen sequenced in a study of immune evolution from preneoplasia to lung adenocarcinoma. The method was immunoSEQ multiplex PCR; TCRdb's version includes in-frame clones alone and lacks a portion of them. The profile shows nearly 5,500 clones, about 86% of them singletons. Sequencing was carried out using FFPE invasive lung adenocarcinoma tissue. All receptors derive from a person aged 50-75 years with lung adenocarcinoma.

The chain joins TRBV11-3 to TRBJ2-5; a possible D gene is TRBD2 (9 bases). The CDR3 covers 16 residues. CDR1 SGHNT and CDR2 YENEEA come from the germline V gene. V was cut by 10 bases and J by 3 bases, with 24 bases left in between. This chain's CDR3 is CATSLGLAGQEETQYF. DNA for the CDR3: TGTGCCACCTCTCTGGGGCTAGCGGGACAGGAAGAGACCCAGTACTTC.

By sample fraction, this clone is large. This rearrangement joins TRBV7-3 to TRBJ2-2, with TRBD2 identical over 7 bases. The V and J ends lost 5 bases and 5 bases, in that order; junction bases with no gene match: 11. CDR1 SGHTA and CDR2 FQGTGA come from the germline V gene. The CDR3 totals 16 residues. As DNA, the CDR3 is TGTGCCAGCAGCCCGTACCGGGACTATCCGACCGGGGAGCTGTTTTTT. This sequence encodes CASSPYRDYPTGELFF.

The V gene is TRBV28, the J gene TRBJ1-4, with 7 nucleotides matching TRBD1. CDR1 MDHEN and CDR2 SYDVKM come from the germline V gene. This CDR3 region has 15 residues. V shed 6 bases and J 9 bases; nucleotides not matched to a gene: 13. The DNA of the CDR3 is TGTGCCAGCAGAGTTTCGGCCGGGACAGCTCAAAAACTGTTTTTT. Amino acid sequence: CASRVSAGTAQKLFF.

By frequency in the sample, this clone is large. The V call is TRBV25-1, the J call TRBJ1-1; D is ambiguous. There are 13 residues in the CDR3. V gave up 5 bases and J gave up 4 bases, with 11 bases separating them. Per germline, CDR1 MGHDK and CDR2 SYGVNS. CDR3 in amino acids: CASSRQDLTEAFF. CDR3 nucleotide sequence: TGTGCCAGCAGTCGGCAGGACCTCACTGAAGCTTTCTTT.

This rearrangement joins TRBV2 to TRBJ2-1; D may match TRBD1 or TRBD2 (7 bases each). The CDR3 runs to 14 residues. CDR1 is SNHLY, CDR2 FYNNEI, per germline. Trimming stripped 6 bases from V and 4 bases from J, with 13 bases between. The CDR3 loop is CASSQGGAYNEQFF. The CDR3, as DNA: TGTGCCAGCAGCCAGGGGGGGGCTTACAATGAGCAGTTCTTC.

This chain joins TRBV28 and TRBJ2-1, with D perhaps TRBD2 (6 bases). CDR1 and CDR2 (germline): MDHEN, SYDVKM. Deletions cut 2 bases from V and 4 bases from J, with 12 bases between. The CDR3 totals 15 residues. The CDR3 bases are TGTGCCAGCAGTTTAAAGGAGCGGGTATACAATGAGCAGTTCTTC. It codes for CASSLKERVYNEQFF.

The V call is TRBV2, the J call TRBJ1-4; 7 bases agree with TRBD1. The CDR3 totals 16 residues. The germline CDR1 and CDR2 sequences are SNHLY and FYNNEI. V shed 6 bases and J 0 bases; nucleotides not matched to a gene: 7. DNA for the CDR3: TGTGCCAGCAGGAAGGACAGGACTGCAACTAATGAAAAACTGTTTTTT. It is translated as CASRKDRTATNEKLFF.

The CDR3 spells CASSEDSTAVYTF. CDR3 in DNA: TGTGCCAGCAGTGAAGATAGTACAGCTGTCTACACCTTC. The chain combines TRBV6-1 with TRBJ1-2; D not certain. The CDR3 is made up of 13 amino acids. Germline lookup yields CDR1 MNHNS and CDR2 SASEGT. Deletions cut 1 base from V and 10 bases from J, with 13 bases between.

The chain carries TRBV19 and TRBJ1-1, with D hard to call. Trimming removed 5 bases from V and 5 bases from J, with 12 bases in between. The CDR3 length is 13 residues. CDR1 and CDR2 (germline): LNHDA, SQIVND (reference sequence). CDR3 sequence: CASSPRERTEAFF. The DNA for the CDR3 is TGTGCCAGTAGTCCTCGGGAAAGGACTGAAGCTTTCTTT.

The chain recombines TRBV6-5 with TRBJ1-1, with 7 nucleotides matching TRBD1. V was pared by 0 bases and J by 3 bases, with 1 base of the junction left unmatched. The CDR3 runs 14 residues. Germline V gives CDR1 MNHEY, CDR2 SVGAGI. Written as DNA, the CDR3 is TGTGCCAGCAGTTACTCCAGGGGGGACACTGAAGCTTTCTTT. Encoded protein: CASSYSRGDTEAFF.

The chain recombines TRBV28 with TRBJ2-7; 9 bases match TRBD2. Germline V CDR1 and CDR2: MDHEN, SYDVKM. The CDR3 spans 15 residues. V dropped 5 bases and J dropped 2; count of bases not matched to a gene: 7. The CDR3 is CASSPVSGGPYEQYF. The CDR3 nucleotides read TGTGCCAGCAGTCCCGTTAGCGGGGGCCCCTACGAGCAGTACTTC.

The chain couples TRBV18 to TRBJ1-5, with 7 bases identical to TRBD1. This CDR3 comprises 13 residues. The V and J ends lost 8 bases and 7 bases, in that order; junction bases with no gene match: 8. The V gene's germline CDR1 is KGHSH and CDR2 LQKENI. The CDR3 DNA sequence: TGTGCCAGCACAGACAGGGAAGGGCAGCCCCAGCATTTT. Its translation: CASTDREGQPQHF.

Worth noting for this clone: At one boundary the junction diverges from the germline segment, which might be a read error. V gene TRBV11-2 combines with J gene TRBJ2-7; D may be TRBD2 (6 bases). This CDR3 comprises 14 residues. CDR1 is SGHAT, CDR2 FQNNGV, per germline. Here the CDR3 reads CATSERLGSYEQYF. The CDR3 coding sequence is TGTGCCACCAGCGAACGACTAGGTTCCTACGAGCAGTACTTC. The full variable domain, rest sourced from reference TRBV11-2 and TRBJ2-7, is EAGVAQSPRYKIIEKRQSVAFWCNPISGHATLYWYQQILGQGPKLLIQFQNNGVVDDSQLPKDRFSAERLKGVDSTLKIQPAKLEDSAVYLCATSERLGSYEQYFGPGTRLTVT.

The chain recombines TRBV18 with TRBJ2-7; TRBD1 matches 8 bases. The CDR3 consists of 14 residues. The germline V gene has CDR1 KGHSH and CDR2 LQKENI. V gave up 0 bases and J gave up 3 bases; unmatched junction bases: 1. The CDR3 reads CASSPPGTGYEQYF. The CDR3 DNA reads TGTGCCAGCTCACCACCGGGGACAGGCTACGAGCAGTACTTC.

The V and J genes are TRBV7-9 and TRBJ1-1; D ambiguous. Germline V gene data show CDR1 as SEHNR and CDR2 as FQNEAQ (reference sequence). Trimming removed 5 bases from V and 12 bases from J, with 13 bases in between. The CDR3 has 11 residues. Here the CDR3 DNA reads TGTGCCAGCAGCGTTGGGTCCCGGACTTTCTTT. Translation: CASSVGSRTFF.

The V and J genes are TRBV10-3 and TRBJ2-3; D ambiguous. Germline V gives CDR1 ENHRY, CDR2 SYGVKD. CDR3 length equals 13 residues. V lost 0 bases to trimming and J lost 4 bases, with 5 bases between them. The CDR3 reads CAISESLADTQYF. DNA for the CDR3: TGTGCCATCAGTGAGTCTCTAGCAGATACGCAGTATTTT.

V is TRBV7-8 and J is TRBJ1-3; D possibly corresponds to TRBD1 (5 bases). This CDR3 is built from 16 residues. CDR1 is SGHVS, CDR2 FQNEAQ, per germline. Trimming removed 4 bases from V and 4 bases from J, with 17 bases in between. CDR3 nucleotides: TGTGCCAGCAGCTCCCGTTCGGCAGGGCCAGGAAACACCATATATTTT. It codes for CASSSRSAGPGNTIYF. Full variable domain (missing parts from reference TRBV7-8 and TRBJ1-3): GAGVSQSPRYKVAKRGQDVALRCDPISGHVSLFWYQQALGQGPEFLTYFQNEAQLDKSGLPSDRFFAERPEGSVSTLKIQRTQQEDSAVYLCASSSRSAGPGNTIYFGEGSWLTVV.

This chain connects TRBV2 to TRBJ1-3, with D hard to call. Germline CDR1 reads SNHLY; CDR2 reads FYNNEI. V shed 9 bases and J shed 0 bases, with 9 bases lying between them. This CDR3 contains 13 residues. CDR3 bases: TGTGCCAGTCAACAGAGCTCTGGAAACACCATATATTTT. As protein: CASQQSSGNTIYF.

J is TRBJ2-2 and V is TRBV7-7; D is ambiguous. This CDR3 is built from 13 residues. Germline assignment: CDR1 SSHAT and CDR2 FNYEAQ (reference sequence). V lost 3 bases and J lost 1, with 3 bases in between. DNA for the CDR3: TGTGCCAGCAGCTTCAGGAACACCGGGGAGCTGTTTTTT. Encoded protein: CASSFRNTGELFF. Supplemented by reference TRBV7-7 and TRBJ2-2, the full variable domain reads GAGVSQSPRYKVTKRGQDVTLRCDPISSHATLYWYQQALGQGPEFLTYFNYEAQPDKSGLPSDRFSAERPEGSISTLTIQRTEQRDSAMYRCASSFRNTGELFFGEGSRLTVL.

The rearrangement uses TRBV7-3 and TRBJ2-1; D is possibly TRBD1 (6 bases). The length of the CDR3 is 14 residues. CDR1 SGHTA and CDR2 FQGTGA come from the germline V gene. The V end lost 2 bases, the J end lost 9 bases, and 14 bases lay between the germline ends. This CDR3 reads CASSLGILGGEQFF. The CDR3 nucleotides read TGTGCCAGCAGCTTAGGTATATTAGGGGGTGAGCAGTTCTTC.